A single sample is the source of the 22 T cell receptor beta chains below, sequenced in a study of blood T cell repertoires in COVID-19. Repertoires were generated with immunoSEQ multiplex PCR, while TCRdb's copy carries only in-frame clones and drops some. The sample has 57,000 or so clones; about 70% are singletons. Sequencing used peripheral blood. The receptors stem from a man aged 45-65 years with active or convalescent COVID-19.

The chain joins TRBV11-2 to TRBJ1-2, with 7 bases matching TRBD1. This CDR3 region has 13 residues. Germline trimming cut 1 base from V and 14 bases from J; bases unmatched to any gene: 10. The germline gives CDR1 SGHAT, CDR2 FQNNGV. The CDR3 loop reads CASSLASGQADTF. The CDR3 coding sequence is TGTGCCAGCAGCTTAGCTTCCGGACAGGCGGATACCTTC.

The rearrangement uses TRBV12-5 and TRBJ1-5; D is possibly TRBD1 (6 bases). V was cut by 8 bases and J by 6 bases, with 17 bases left in between. The CDR3 is 14 amino acids. Germline loops: CDR1 LGHNT, CDR2 FRNRAP. CDR3 sequence reads: CASSGRGASQPQHF. Here the CDR3 DNA reads TGTGCTAGTTCGGGACGGGGGGCATCTCAGCCCCAGCATTTT.

The V and J genes are TRBV3-1 (or the pseudogene TRBV3-2) and TRBJ1-2; D is uncertain. CDR1 LGHDT and CDR2 YNNKEL come from the germline V gene (reference sequence). V was pared by 0 bases and J by 5 bases, with 13 bases between. The CDR3 loop spans 15 amino acids. The CDR3 DNA reads TGTGCCAGCAGCCAAGATCGGGTAGTCGTTTATGGCTACACCTTC. Its translation: CASSQDRVVVYGYTF.

The chain links TRBV7-2 to TRBJ2-7, with TRBD1 identical over 7 bases. V lost 3 bases, J lost 3 bases, and 8 bases stayed unmatched. The germline gives CDR1 SGHTA, CDR2 FQGNSA. The CDR3 consists of 15 residues. CDR3 nucleotides: TGTGCCAGCAGCTTGGTACAGGGGAGCAACTACGAGCAGTACTTC. Its protein is CASSLVQGSNYEQYF. The full variable domain, rest sourced from reference TRBV7-2 and TRBJ2-7, is GAGVSQSPSNKVTEKGKDVELRCDPISGHTALYWYRQSLGQGLEFLIYFQGNSAPDKSGLPSDRFSAERTGGSVSTLTIQRTQQEDSAVYLCASSLVQGSNYEQYFGPGTRLTVT.

The chain links TRBV12-3 or TRBV12-4 to TRBJ1-2, with 9 nucleotides matching TRBD1. V shed 6 bases and J 7 bases; nucleotides not matched to a gene: 3. The CDR3 totals 12 residues. The CDR3 spells CASRRDRAGYTF. Here the CDR3 DNA reads TGTGCCAGCAGAAGGGACAGGGCTGGCTACACCTTC.

This clone was seen once. This chain connects TRBV7-8 to TRBJ2-1; perhaps TRBD1 as D (7 bases). This CDR3 region has 16 residues. Trimming took off 5 bases at V and 7 bases at J, with 21 bases between the two ends. Germline assignment: CDR1 SGHVS and CDR2 FQNEAQ. Here the CDR3 reads CASSAHRGGQGNEQFF. DNA of the CDR3: TGTGCCAGCAGCGCGCACAGGGGAGGCCAGGGTAATGAGCAGTTCTTC.

This chain links TRBV10-3 with TRBJ2-3; 10 nucleotides match TRBD2. Germline loops: CDR1 ENHRY, CDR2 SYGVKD. The trim removed 2 bases at V and 1 base at J, leaving 9 bases unmatched. This CDR3 spans 18 amino acids. CDR3 DNA sequence: TGTGCCATCAGTGAGGGTTGGCTAGCGGGGGAGGGCACAGATACGCAGTATTTT. As protein: CAISEGWLAGEGTDTQYF.

The CDR3 reads CASSSGTSGYNEQFF. Here the CDR3 DNA reads TGTGCCAGCTCGTCCGGGACTAGCGGGTACAATGAGCAGTTCTTC. The rearrangement links TRBV18 to TRBJ2-1; 12 bases align to TRBD2. Germline lookup yields CDR1 KGHSH and CDR2 LQKENI. This CDR3 is 15 amino acids long. V lost 6 bases, J lost 4 bases, and 4 bases stayed unmatched.

V and J are TRBV18 and TRBJ2-7; D is uncertain. V was cut by 3 bases and J by 1 base, with 7 bases left in between. The CDR3 contains 13 residues. Germline lookup yields CDR1 KGHSH and CDR2 LQKENI. CDR3 coding DNA: TGTGCCAGCTCACCTGCACTATCCTACGAGCAGTACTTC. It encodes CASSPALSYEQYF.

The J gene is TRBJ1-2, the V gene TRBV6-6; D possibly corresponds to TRBD1 (5 bases). Germline-derived CDR1 and CDR2 are MNHNY and SVGAGI (reference sequence). This CDR3 is 15 amino acids long. V was clipped by 7 bases and J by 8 bases, with 23 bases between them. CDR3 residues: CASNPRERDSWGYTF. The CDR3, as DNA: TGTGCCAGCAACCCGAGAGAGAGGGACTCCTGGGGCTACACCTTC.

This chain joins TRBV11-2 and TRBJ2-3, with 10 nucleotides matching TRBD2. Germline assignment: CDR1 SGHAT and CDR2 FQNNGV. Germline trimming cut 4 bases from V and 4 bases from J; bases unmatched to any gene: 11. CDR3 length: 17 amino acids. CDR3 DNA: TGTGCCAGCAGCTCGGGAGCGGGGGGGCCAGTTGCAGATACGCAGTATTTT. Its protein product is CASSSGAGGPVADTQYF.

This sequence joins TRBV2 and TRBJ1-5, with D possibly being TRBD1 (5 bases). V lost 7 bases and J 3 bases, leaving 13 bases between the germline ends. Germline V gene data show CDR1 as SNHLY and CDR2 as FYNNEI. This CDR3 has 14 amino acids. The CDR3 bases are TGTGCCAGCAAGGGCGACAGTTCCAATCAGCCCCAGCATTTT. Protein sequence: CASKGDSSNQPQHF.

The chain joins TRBV4-2 to TRBJ1-2; 8 nucleotides align to TRBD1. V trimming: 2 bases; J trimming: 5 bases; junction bases outside the gene matches: 7. The CDR3 is 15 amino acids. Germline V gene sequence: CDR1 LGHNA, CDR2 YNFKEQ. This CDR3 is CASSQSQGAGYGYTF. The CDR3 DNA reads TGTGCCAGCAGCCAATCGCAGGGGGCGGGTTATGGCTACACCTTC.

This clone was seen a few times. This chain connects TRBV11-2 to TRBJ1-6, with a possible D match to TRBD1 (5 bases). Trimming removed 4 bases from V and 7 bases from J, with 17 bases in between. CDR1 is SGHAT and CDR2 is FQNNGV in the germline V gene. CDR3 length: 16 residues. This CDR3 is CASSSLPGGWNSPLHF. CDR3 sequence (DNA): TGTGCCAGCAGCTCGTTGCCCGGGGGTTGGAATTCACCCCTCCACTTT.

This clone has a handful of counts. V usage is TRBV7-2 and J usage is TRBJ1-2; TRBD1 agrees at 7 bases. This CDR3 has 16 amino acids. Per germline, CDR1 SGHTA and CDR2 FQGNSA. Trimming cost V 2 bases and J 5 bases; bases outside gene matches: 11. The CDR3 here is CASSLRPGQSLYGYTF. The CDR3 region has the DNA TGTGCCAGCAGCTTAAGGCCGGGACAGAGCTTATATGGCTACACCTTC.

The chain employs TRBV7-8 and TRBJ2-1, with TRBD2 matching over 8 bases. Germline CDR1 and CDR2: SGHVS and FQNEAQ. After removal of 3 bases from V and 0 bases from J, the junction contained 7 bases not matched to a gene. This CDR3 has 17 residues. CDR3 coding DNA: TGTGCCAGCAGCTTCAGTAGCGGGGATAGCTCCTACAATGAGCAGTTCTTC. Its translation: CASSFSSGDSSYNEQFF.

This clone was counted only a few times. The V and J genes are TRBV4-2 and TRBJ2-1; no clear D gene. Trimming left V 0 bases short and J 10 bases short, with 10 bases between. The CDR3 is 13 residues long. Per germline, CDR1 LGHNA and CDR2 YNFKEQ. The CDR3 spells CASSQDGYGEQFF. As DNA, the CDR3 is TGTGCCAGCAGCCAAGATGGTTACGGGGAGCAGTTCTTC.

This rearrangement joins TRBV6-5 to TRBJ2-1, with TRBD2 matching 7 bases. J was trimmed by 12 bases and V by 0 bases; bases with no gene match: 5. The germline CDR1 and CDR2 sequences are MNHEY and SVGAGI. The CDR3 loop spans 13 amino acids. The CDR3 here is CASSYSRTGGQFF. In DNA form, the CDR3 reads TGTGCCAGCAGTTACTCGAGAACGGGGGGGCAGTTCTTC.

The V and J genes are TRBV7-3 and TRBJ1-1; TRBD1 might be the D (6 bases). This CDR3 comprises 16 residues. V was trimmed by 2 bases and J by 1 base, leaving 14 bases between them. Per germline, CDR1 SGHTA and CDR2 FQGTGA. This CDR3 is CASSLGGTYSNTEAFF. The CDR3 nucleotides are TGTGCCAGCAGCTTAGGGGGCACCTACTCGAACACTGAAGCTTTCTTT.

The chain joins TRBV10-3 to TRBJ1-2; 9 bases match TRBD1. This CDR3 spans 14 amino acids. V was clipped by 3 bases and J by 7 bases; unmatched bases: 6. Germline CDR1 and CDR2: ENHRY and SYGVKD. The DNA for the CDR3 is TGTGCCATCAGTGATCGGGACAGGGTAACTGGCTACACCTTC. Translation: CAISDRDRVTGYTF.

The rearrangement joins TRBV5-1 to TRBJ2-1; D may be TRBD2 (6 bases). CDR3 size: 16 residues. Germline-derived CDR1 and CDR2 are SGHRS and YFSETQ. Trimming pared 0 bases from V and 8 bases from J, leaving 18 bases between. CDR3 in DNA: TGCGCCAGCAGCTTGGTTCTGGGGGGAGGTGAGGATGAGCAGTTCTTC. It is translated as CASSLVLGGGEDEQFF.

V is TRBV6-5 and J is TRBJ2-7, with 10 positions matching TRBD1. In germline, CDR1 is MNHEY, CDR2 SVGAGI. This CDR3 contains 14 residues. V dropped 6 bases and J dropped 7; count of bases not matched to a gene: 9. CDR3 coding DNA: TGTGCCAGCAGCCATGAGGGACAGGGGCGTGAGCAGTACTTC. This sequence encodes CASSHEGQGREQYF.